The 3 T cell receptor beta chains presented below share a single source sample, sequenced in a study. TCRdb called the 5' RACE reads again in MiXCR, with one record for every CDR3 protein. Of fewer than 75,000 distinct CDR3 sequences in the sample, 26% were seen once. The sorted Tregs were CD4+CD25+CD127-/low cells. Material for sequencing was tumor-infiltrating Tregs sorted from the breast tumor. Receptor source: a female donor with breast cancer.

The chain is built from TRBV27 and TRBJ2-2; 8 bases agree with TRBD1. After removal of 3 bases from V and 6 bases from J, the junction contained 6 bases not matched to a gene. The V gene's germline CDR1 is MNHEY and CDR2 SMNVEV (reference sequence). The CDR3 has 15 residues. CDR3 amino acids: CASSFADREAGELFF. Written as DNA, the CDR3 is TGTGCCAGCAGTTTCGCGGACAGGGAGGCCGGGGAGCTGTTTTTT.

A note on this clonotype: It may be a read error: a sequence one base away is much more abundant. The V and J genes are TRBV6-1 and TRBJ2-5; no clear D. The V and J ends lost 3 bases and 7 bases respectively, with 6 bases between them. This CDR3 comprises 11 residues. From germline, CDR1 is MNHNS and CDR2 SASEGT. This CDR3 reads CASSDLGTQYF. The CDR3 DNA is TGTGCCAGCAGTGATTTGGGGACCCAGTACTTC.

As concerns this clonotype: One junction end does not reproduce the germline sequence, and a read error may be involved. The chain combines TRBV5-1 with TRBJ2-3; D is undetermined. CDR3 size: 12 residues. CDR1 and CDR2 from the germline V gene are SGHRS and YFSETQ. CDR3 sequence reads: CAGSENTDTQYF. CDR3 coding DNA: TGCGCCGGCAGCGAGAACACAGATACGCAGTATTTT.